Detailed here is one T cell receptor (beta chain). Naive CD8 cells were CD45RO-negative, positively selected for CCR7, excluding terminally differentiated effector memory CD45RA+ cells. Per the germline V gene, CDR1 is MNHNY and CDR2 is SVGAGI (reference sequence). This CDR3 comprises 14 residues. V lost 3 bases, J lost 6 bases, and 5 bases stayed unmatched. The sample belongs to a study of shared clonotypes between healthy human individuals. The repertoire was sequenced with immunoSEQ multiplex PCR; TCRdb's copy has only in-frame clones and lacks some. The sample lists millions of clones, more than 85% occurring once.

The TCR sequence derives from a young man in good health. Some clones in this sample may be carry-over from other donors' samples. The sample comprised naive CD8+ T cells from PBMCs. The gene calls are TRBV6-6 and TRBJ1-2; 9 bases are a match to TRBD1. CDR3 in DNA: TGTGCCAGCAGTTATCCCGGGACAGGGAATGGCTACACCTTC. It translates to CASSYPGTGNGYTF.